The present TCR beta chain was sequenced within a study of PD-1 blockade in classical Hodgkin lymphoma (dated by TCRdb to the early 2020s). Describing the broader study: Nivolumab dosing was 3 mg/kg intravenously every 2 weeks, continuing until either disease progression or unacceptable toxicity. A peripheral blood immune signature of response to PD-1 blockade in classical Hodgkin lymphoma was defined using TCR beta sequencing and CyTOF. Findings and caveats that apply to the study as a whole: Trial patients with a complete response had baseline diversity similar to that of newly diagnosed patients, while partial responders and progressors had significantly lower diversity. A significant rise by C4D1 was seen in CD4+ but not CD8+ TCR diversity (p=0.0027 vs p=0.16), with the rise being most apparent in complete responders (p=0.02). Lower diversity was seen in patients whose nivolumab began less than 1 year after ASCT, and these patients were left out of later analyses so that immune reconstitution would not confound the results. Newly diagnosed patients were reported to have lower baseline TCR diversity than healthy donors, and relapsed/refractory patients were reported to have lower baseline TCR diversity still. The study was restricted to a single clinical trial cohort, and the causes of repertoire differences, possibly disease activity or prior therapy, were left undefined.

Genomic DNA was extracted with the Qiagen DNeasy kit from unsorted PBMCs and from negatively selected CD4+ and CD8+ fractions. TCR beta CDR3 regions were subjected to amplification by immunoSEQ multiplex PCR with primers that anneal to V and J segments. Amplification bias was minimized using a synthetic immune receptor repertoire, and residual bias was removed computationally after sequencing. Per the source publication's procedure: Repertoire diversity was quantified as the Shannon entropy index using custom Python scripts. Unsorted, CD4+ and CD8+ repertoires were examined separately, except in combined analyses, for which CD4+ and CD8+ sequences were merged in silico. A clone was considered expanded if an increase in frequency of at least 2-fold after treatment relative to C1D1 was found, and a pseudocount of 0.5 was applied to clones undetected at baseline. Singleton clones were defined as clones with 0 or 1 copy at C1D1, and non-singleton clones were defined as clones with 2 or more copies. Clones expanded in unsorted samples were annotated as CD4+, CD8+ or unknown by matching protein sequences in sorted samples from the same patient. Wilcoxon tests on paired samples were used to test diversity changes from C1D1 to C4D1. Entries here come from immuneACCESS through TCRdb and include only in-frame sequences with V and J called. Some clones fail to appear in such tables; in the studies checked, an unresolved V gene covers under half of the shortfall, and the cause of the remainder is unknown. V, J and clone size are those of that table, while D and trimming were read from the DNA. The sample data list about 90,000 clones, and 75% to 90% of these were observed just once. Together, the top ten hold around 10% of the sample.

This specimen's time point label, per the study, means: cycle 2 day 1 (C2D1) of nivolumab. All trial patients had relapsed after autologous stem cell transplantation, with cohorts A, B and C differing in prior brentuximab vedotin exposure. The trial cohort included roughly 60 patients with relapsed/refractory classical Hodgkin lymphoma, and each patient had a best overall response of complete response, partial response or progressive disease. Single-agent nivolumab was administered to trial patients in the multi-cohort phase II CheckMate 205 trial. Best overall response was determined by an independent review committee according to the 2007 International Working Group response criteria. Trial PBMCs were collected just before the start of nivolumab (C1D1) and during therapy at cycle 2 day 1 and cycle 4 day 1. Peripheral blood was collected in 8 mL Vacutainer Cell Preparation Tubes, from which PBMCs were isolated by centrifugation and then cryopreserved.

The CDR3 holds 15 amino acids from the cysteine to the phenylalanine. Left in the record is the CDR3 DNA by itself, 45 bases read in frame from the first base. V trim: 8 bases; J trim: 8 bases; unmatched bases: 13. The germline V gene supplies CDR1 WSHSY and CDR2 SAAADI. A remark on this clone: This clone's antigen is unknown. Base qualities are missing; no much larger clone stands one base away.

The sequence joins TRBV10-2 to TRBJ2-3; 10 middle bases align to TRBD2. This specimen was peripheral blood mononuclear cells (PBMCs), taken before the second cycle of nivolumab. This sequence originates from a human donor with classical Hodgkin lymphoma. CDR3 sequence: CASFGGTSAVGTQYF. In nucleotide form, the sequence is TGCGCCAGCTTCGGAGGGACTAGCGCGGTTGGTACGCAGTATTTT.